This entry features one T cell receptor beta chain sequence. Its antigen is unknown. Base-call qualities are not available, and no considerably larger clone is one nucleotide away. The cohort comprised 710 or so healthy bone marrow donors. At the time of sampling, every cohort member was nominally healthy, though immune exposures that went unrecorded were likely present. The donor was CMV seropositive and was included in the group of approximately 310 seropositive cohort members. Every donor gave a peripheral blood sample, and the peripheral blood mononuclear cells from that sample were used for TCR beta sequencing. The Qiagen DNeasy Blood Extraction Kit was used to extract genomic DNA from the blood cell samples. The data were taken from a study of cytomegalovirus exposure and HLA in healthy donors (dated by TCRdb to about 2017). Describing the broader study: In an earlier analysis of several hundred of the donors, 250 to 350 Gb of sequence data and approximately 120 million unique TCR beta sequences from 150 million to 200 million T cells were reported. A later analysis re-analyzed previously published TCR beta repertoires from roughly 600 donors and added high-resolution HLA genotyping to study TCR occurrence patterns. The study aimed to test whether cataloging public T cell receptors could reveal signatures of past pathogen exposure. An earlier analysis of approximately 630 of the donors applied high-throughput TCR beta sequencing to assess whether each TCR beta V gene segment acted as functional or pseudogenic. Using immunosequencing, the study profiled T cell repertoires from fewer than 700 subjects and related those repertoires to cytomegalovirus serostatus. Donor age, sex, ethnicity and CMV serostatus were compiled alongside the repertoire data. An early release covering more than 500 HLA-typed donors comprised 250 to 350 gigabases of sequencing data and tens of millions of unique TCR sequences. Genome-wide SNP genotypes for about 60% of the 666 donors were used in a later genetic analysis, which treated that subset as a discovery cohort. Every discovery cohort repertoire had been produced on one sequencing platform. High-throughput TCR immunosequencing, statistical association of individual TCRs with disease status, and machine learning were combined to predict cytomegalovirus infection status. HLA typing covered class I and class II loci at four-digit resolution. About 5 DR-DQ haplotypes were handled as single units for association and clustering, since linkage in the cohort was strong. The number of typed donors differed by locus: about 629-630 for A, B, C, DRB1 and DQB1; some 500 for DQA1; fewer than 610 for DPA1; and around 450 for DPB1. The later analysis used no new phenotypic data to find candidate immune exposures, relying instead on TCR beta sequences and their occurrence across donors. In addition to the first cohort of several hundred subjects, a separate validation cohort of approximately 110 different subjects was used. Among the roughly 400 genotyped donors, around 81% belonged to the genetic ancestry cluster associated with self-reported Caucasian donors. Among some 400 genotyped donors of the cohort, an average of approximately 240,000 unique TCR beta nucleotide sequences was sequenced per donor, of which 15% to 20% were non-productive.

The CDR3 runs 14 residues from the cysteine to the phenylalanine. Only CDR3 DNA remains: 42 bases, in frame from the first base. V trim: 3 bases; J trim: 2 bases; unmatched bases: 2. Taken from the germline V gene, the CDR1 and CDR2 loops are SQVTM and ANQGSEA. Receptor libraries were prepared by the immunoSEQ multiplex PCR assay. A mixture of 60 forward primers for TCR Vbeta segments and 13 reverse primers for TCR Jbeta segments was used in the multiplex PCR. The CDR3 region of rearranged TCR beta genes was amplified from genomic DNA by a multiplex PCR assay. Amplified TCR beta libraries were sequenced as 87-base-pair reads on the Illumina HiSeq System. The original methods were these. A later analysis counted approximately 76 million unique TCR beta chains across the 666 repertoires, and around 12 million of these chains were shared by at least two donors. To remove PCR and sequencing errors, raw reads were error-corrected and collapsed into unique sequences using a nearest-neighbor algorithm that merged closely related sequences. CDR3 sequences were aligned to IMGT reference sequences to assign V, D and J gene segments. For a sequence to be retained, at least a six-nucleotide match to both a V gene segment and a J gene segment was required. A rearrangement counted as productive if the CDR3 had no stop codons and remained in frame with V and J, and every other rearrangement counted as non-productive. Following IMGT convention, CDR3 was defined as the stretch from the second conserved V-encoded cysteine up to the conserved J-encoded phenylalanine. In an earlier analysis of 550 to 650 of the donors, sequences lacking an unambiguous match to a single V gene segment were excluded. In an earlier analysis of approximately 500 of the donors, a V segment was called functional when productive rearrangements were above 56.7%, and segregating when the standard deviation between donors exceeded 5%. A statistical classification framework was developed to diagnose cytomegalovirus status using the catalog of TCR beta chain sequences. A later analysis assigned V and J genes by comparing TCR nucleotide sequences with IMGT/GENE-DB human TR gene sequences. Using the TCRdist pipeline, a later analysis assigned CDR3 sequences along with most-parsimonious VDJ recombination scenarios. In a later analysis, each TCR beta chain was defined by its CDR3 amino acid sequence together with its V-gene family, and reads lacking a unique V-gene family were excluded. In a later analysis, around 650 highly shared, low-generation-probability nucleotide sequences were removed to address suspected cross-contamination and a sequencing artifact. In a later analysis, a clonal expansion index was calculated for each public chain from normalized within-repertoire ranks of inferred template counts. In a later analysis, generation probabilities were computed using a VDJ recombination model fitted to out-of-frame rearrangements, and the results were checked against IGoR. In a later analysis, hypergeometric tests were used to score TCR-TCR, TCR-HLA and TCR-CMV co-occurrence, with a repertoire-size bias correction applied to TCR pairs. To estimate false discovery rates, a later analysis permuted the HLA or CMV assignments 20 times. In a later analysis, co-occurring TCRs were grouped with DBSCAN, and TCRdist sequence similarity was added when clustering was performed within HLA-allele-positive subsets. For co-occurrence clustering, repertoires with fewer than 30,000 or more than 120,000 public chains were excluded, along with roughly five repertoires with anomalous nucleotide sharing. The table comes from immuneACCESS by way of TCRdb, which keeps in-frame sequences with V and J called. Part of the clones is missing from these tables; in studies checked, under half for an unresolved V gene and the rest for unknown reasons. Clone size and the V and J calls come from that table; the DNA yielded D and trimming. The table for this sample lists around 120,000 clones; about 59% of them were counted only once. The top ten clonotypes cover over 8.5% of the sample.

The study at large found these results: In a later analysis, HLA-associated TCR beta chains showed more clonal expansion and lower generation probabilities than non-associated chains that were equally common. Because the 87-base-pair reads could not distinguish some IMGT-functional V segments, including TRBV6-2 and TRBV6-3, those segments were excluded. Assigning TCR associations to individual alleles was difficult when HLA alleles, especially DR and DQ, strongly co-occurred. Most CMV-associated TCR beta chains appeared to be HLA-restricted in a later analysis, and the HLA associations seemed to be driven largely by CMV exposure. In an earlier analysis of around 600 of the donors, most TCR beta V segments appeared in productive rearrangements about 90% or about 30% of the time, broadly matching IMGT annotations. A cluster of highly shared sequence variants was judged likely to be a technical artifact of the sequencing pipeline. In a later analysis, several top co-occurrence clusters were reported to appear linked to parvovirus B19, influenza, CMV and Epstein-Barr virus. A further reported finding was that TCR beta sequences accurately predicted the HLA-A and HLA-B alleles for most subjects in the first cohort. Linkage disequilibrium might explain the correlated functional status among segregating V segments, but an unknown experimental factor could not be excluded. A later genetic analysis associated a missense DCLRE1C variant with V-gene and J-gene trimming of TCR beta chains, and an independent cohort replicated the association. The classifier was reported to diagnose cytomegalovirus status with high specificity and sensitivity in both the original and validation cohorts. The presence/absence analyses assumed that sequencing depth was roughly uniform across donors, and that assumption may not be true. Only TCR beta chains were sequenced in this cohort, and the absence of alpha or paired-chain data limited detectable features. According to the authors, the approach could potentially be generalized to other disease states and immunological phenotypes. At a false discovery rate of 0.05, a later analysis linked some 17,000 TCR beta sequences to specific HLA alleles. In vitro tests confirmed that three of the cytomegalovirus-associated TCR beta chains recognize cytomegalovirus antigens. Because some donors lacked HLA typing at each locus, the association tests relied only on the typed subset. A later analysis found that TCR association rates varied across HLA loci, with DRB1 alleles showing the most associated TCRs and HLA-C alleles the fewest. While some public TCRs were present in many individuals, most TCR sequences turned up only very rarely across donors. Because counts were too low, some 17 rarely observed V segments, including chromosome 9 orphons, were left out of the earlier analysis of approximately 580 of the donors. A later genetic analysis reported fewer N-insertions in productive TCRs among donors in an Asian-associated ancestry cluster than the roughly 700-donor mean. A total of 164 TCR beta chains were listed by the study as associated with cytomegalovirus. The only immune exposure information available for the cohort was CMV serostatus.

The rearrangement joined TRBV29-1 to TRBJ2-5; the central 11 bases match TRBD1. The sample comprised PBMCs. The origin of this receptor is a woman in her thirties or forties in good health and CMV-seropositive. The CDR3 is CSVEGDRGQETQYF. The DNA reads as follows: TGCAGCGTTGAGGGGGACAGGGGGCAAGAGACCCAGTACTTC.